Presented here are 5 T cell receptor beta chains from one specimen sequenced in a study of T cells in Graves' hyperthyroidism and ophthalmopathy. RNA transcripts yielded amplified TCR beta CDR3 regions. HTBI primers were the set used in a first-round RT-PCR of the TCR CDR3. TCRdb recomputed calls from the multiplex PCR reads with MiXCR, one row per CDR3 protein. The table lists some 560,000 distinct CDR3 sequences, roughly 15% of them singletons. The sequenced material came from blood. Receptors were obtained from a woman between 40 and 50 years old with Graves' hyperthyroidism.

The chain has TRBV7-3 and TRBJ1-1; TRBD1 is a possible D gene (5 bases). The V gene's germline CDR1 is SGHTA and CDR2 FQGTGA. The CDR3 loop spans 15 amino acids. Trimming cost V 2 bases and J 1 base, with 11 bases left between them. CDR3 region: CASSLEGRANTEAFF. CDR3 DNA: TGTGCCAGCAGCTTAGAGGGCAGGGCGAACACTGAAGCTTTCTTT.

Concerning this clonotype: A read error is possible here, since a much larger clone lies one base away. The conserved closing phenylalanine or tryptophan is absent in this CDR3, likely reflecting a read error. The J gene is TRBJ2-3, the V gene TRBV13; 9 bases are shared with TRBD1. V shed 5 bases and J 0 bases; nucleotides not matched to a gene: 3. The germline V gene encodes CDR1 PRHDT and CDR2 FYEKMQ (reference sequence). The CDR3 loop spans 15 amino acids. The DNA of the CDR3 is TGTGCCAGCAGCGCCGGGACAGGGAGCACAGATACGCAGTATGTT. Residues: CASSAGTGSTDTQYV.

This clonotype was picked up many times. The genes are TRBV30 and TRBJ1-1, with no clear D. The CDR3 sequence is 13 residues long. V was cut by 8 bases and J by 0 bases, with 13 bases left in between. Germline loops: CDR1 GTSNPN, CDR2 SVGIG (reference sequence). The CDR3 region has the DNA TGTGCCCATCGCGCGCAGGTGAACACTGAAGCTTTCTTT. It is translated as CAHRAQVNTEAFF.

The chain combines TRBV3-1 with TRBJ2-5; TRBD1 might be the D (6 bases). Between the trimmed V and J ends, which lost 6 bases and 1 base, there was a span of 9 bases. Germline V gene lookup returns CDR1 LGHDT and CDR2 YNNKEL (reference sequence). This CDR3 has 13 residues. The CDR3 nucleotides are TGTGCCAGCAGGTGGACAGTCCAAGAGACCCAGTACTTC. Protein: CASRWTVQETQYF.

This clonotype was seen a few times. One base away lies a much larger clone, so this may be a sequencing read error. This chain connects TRBV20-1 to TRBJ2-3, with 10 bases identical to TRBD2. The CDR3 length is 15 residues. The germline V gene encodes CDR1 DFQATT and CDR2 SNEGSKA (reference sequence). V lost 5 bases and J lost 2; bases outside the gene matches: 7. The DNA of the CDR3 is TGCAGTGCTCCCCGGACTAGCGGTTCCACAGATACGCAGTATTTT. It encodes CSAPRTSGSTDTQYF.